Below are 16 T cell receptor beta chains sequenced from a single sample in a study of blood T cells in healthy people across ages. With a J-beta primer mix and a sample-barcoded 5' primer, a second PCR ran roughly 6 to 11 cycles. TCRdb re-called the 5' RACE reads through MiXCR, storing one row per CDR3 protein. The repertoire includes about 900,000 distinct CDR3 sequences, 40% to 60% of them detected once, and about an eighth sits in the top ten. The sequenced material came from blood. These receptors came from a man younger than 40 in good health.

The chain employs TRBV5-1 and TRBJ2-1; D not certain. The CDR3 runs 12 residues. Per germline, CDR1 SGHRS and CDR2 YFSETQ. The germline V and J ends were trimmed by 1 base and 8 bases, with 7 bases remaining between them. The CDR3 here is CASSLTLDEQFF. CDR3 nucleotide sequence: TGCGCCAGCAGCTTGACTCTCGATGAGCAGTTCTTC.

The chain has TRBV20-1 and TRBJ2-1; 7 bases align to TRBD2. With 5 bases clipped from V and 0 bases from J, the junction kept 10 bases outside the gene matches. Germline CDR1 is DFQATT and CDR2 is SNEGSKA (reference sequence). CDR3 length: 16 residues. The CDR3 is CSACPPASGSYNEQFF. As DNA, the CDR3 is TGCAGTGCTTGCCCCCCTGCTAGCGGCTCCTACAATGAGCAGTTCTTC.

The V and J genes are TRBV5-1 and TRBJ2-1; D may be TRBD1 (6 bases). The V gene lost 4 bases and the J gene lost 0 bases, with 17 bases spanning the gap. CDR3 length: 17 residues. The germline V gene has CDR1 SGHRS and CDR2 YFSETQ. CDR3 coding DNA: TGCGCCAGCAGCGAGAGACCGGGACACAGCTCCTACAATGAGCAGTTCTTC. It translates to CASSERPGHSSYNEQFF.

This clonotype has more than one count but fewer than ten. The chain has TRBV4-1 and TRBJ2-5, with 12 bases lining up with TRBD1. The germline gives CDR1 MGHRA, CDR2 YSYEKL. V trimming: 4 bases; J trimming: 11 bases; junction bases outside the gene matches: 14. The CDR3 totals 16 residues. The CDR3 nucleotides read TGCGCCAGCAGCCCAGGAGTGGGACAGGGGGCTCGGGAGCAGTACTTC. Its translation is CASSPGVGQGAREQYF.

The gene calls are TRBV6-1 and TRBJ1-2; D unclear. The CDR3 consists of 16 residues. Trimming pared 5 bases from V and 0 bases from J, leaving 16 bases between. Looked up from germline, CDR1 is MNHNS and CDR2 is SASEGT. DNA of the CDR3: TGTGCCAGCAGTATTAGACGGTCCCTAGCTAACTATGGCTACACCTTC. Translation: CASSIRRSLANYGYTF.

The chain joins TRBV25-1 to TRBJ2-7; D tentatively fits TRBD1 or TRBD2 (5 bases each). CDR1 is MGHDK and CDR2 is SYGVNS in the germline V gene. Trimming removed 2 bases at V and 7 bases at J, with 15 bases between. The CDR3 spans 14 residues. The CDR3 DNA reads TGTGCCAGCAGTGAAGACAGCAGGAGGAATGAGCAGTACTTC. Protein product: CASSEDSRRNEQYF.

The chain employs TRBV4-1 and TRBJ1-5, with D tentatively TRBD1 (6 bases). Germline assignment: CDR1 MGHRA and CDR2 YSYEKL. Trimming took off 0 bases at V and 4 bases at J, with 10 bases between the two ends. The CDR3 extends over 15 amino acids. The CDR3 is CASSQEHRVNQPQHF. CDR3 nucleotides: TGCGCCAGCAGCCAAGAGCACAGGGTAAATCAGCCCCAGCATTTT.

This chain links TRBV4-1 with TRBJ1-4, with D unresolved. Per germline, CDR1 MGHRA and CDR2 YSYEKL. Trimming pared 1 base from V and 11 bases from J, leaving 5 bases between. This CDR3 has 11 amino acids. In DNA form, the CDR3 reads TGCGCCAGCAGCCAAGCTGGTAAACTGTTTTTT. Amino acids: CASSQAGKLFF.

This clonotype was observed a handful of times. The chain uses TRBV12-3 or TRBV12-4 and TRBJ2-1; 8 bases fit TRBD1. J was trimmed by 5 bases and V by 6 bases; bases with no gene match: 9. The CDR3 is 15 residues long. This CDR3 is CASRQRQGNHNEQFF. Here the CDR3 DNA reads TGTGCCAGCAGACAGAGACAGGGGAACCACAATGAGCAGTTCTTC.

The chain is built from TRBV11-2 and TRBJ1-1; tentatively, D is TRBD1 (6 bases). CDR1 and CDR2 from the germline V gene are SGHAT and FQNNGV. CDR3 length: 15 residues. With 2 bases removed from V and 4 bases from J, the gap between germline ends came to 14 bases. The CDR3 loop reads CASSLNGGVGTEAFF. Here the CDR3 DNA reads TGTGCCAGCAGCTTAAACGGGGGCGTCGGCACTGAAGCTTTCTTT.

This chain links TRBV2 with TRBJ1-5; possible D gene TRBD1, 6 bases. Trimming took off 6 bases at V and 3 bases at J, with 15 bases between the two ends. The CDR3 spans 15 residues. From germline, CDR1 is SNHLY and CDR2 FYNNEI. The CDR3 nucleotides are TGTGCCAGCAGGGGACAAAGTCGGGCCAATCAGCCCCAGCATTTT. Its translation is CASRGQSRANQPQHF.

The chain employs TRBV29-1 and TRBJ2-2; D perhaps matches TRBD2 (6 bases). The CDR3 is 14 amino acids. CDR1 is SQVTM, CDR2 ANQGSEA, per germline. Trimming pared 7 bases from V and 4 bases from J, leaving 16 bases between. CDR3 DNA: TGCAGCGGGGGGGTGAAGGGAGGCACCGGGGAGCTGTTTTTT. Translation: CSGGVKGGTGELFF.

The chain joins TRBV11-2 to TRBJ2-2, with D uncertain. The CDR3 is 11 amino acids. Between the trimmed V and J ends, which lost 3 bases and 10 bases, there was a span of 6 bases. CDR1 is SGHAT and CDR2 is FQNNGV in the germline V gene. CDR3 DNA sequence: TGTGCCAGCAGCTTGGCCGTGGAGCTGTTTTTT. Its translation: CASSLAVELFF.

This chain connects TRBV6-1 to TRBJ1-2, with TRBD1 as a possible D gene (5 bases). Trimming took off 5 bases at V and 8 bases at J, with 24 bases between the two ends. The CDR3 has 16 amino acids. Germline CDR1 and CDR2: MNHNS and SASEGT. The CDR3 DNA sequence: TGTGCCAGCAGTCCTGAAAGGTGGGGAACCGGGGGAGGCTACACCTTC. It is translated as CASSPERWGTGGGYTF.

This clonotype was found a few times. V is TRBV6-2 or TRBV6-3 and J is TRBJ2-2; the D is unclear. This CDR3 is built from 16 residues. CDR1 is MNHEY, CDR2 SVGEGT, per germline. Trimming stripped 5 bases from V and 0 bases from J, with 13 bases between. CDR3: CASSPIRRSNTGELFF. The CDR3 DNA reads as TGTGCCAGCAGTCCGATCAGGAGATCGAACACCGGGGAGCTGTTTTTT.

The chain couples TRBV29-1 to TRBJ2-4; the D is unclear. The end of the DNA aligns better with TRBJ2-7, so the J call may be wrong. From germline, CDR1 is SQVTM and CDR2 ANQGSEA. The CDR3 length is 13 residues. The CDR3 DNA follows: TGCAGCGTTGAAGTGGTTCAATCCTACGAGCAGTACTTC. Translating it yields CSVEVVQSYEQYF.